Following are 22 T cell receptor beta chains from one sample sequenced in a study of blood T cells in healthy people across ages. Alongside a J-beta primer mix, a sample-barcoded 5' primer served in a second PCR lasting roughly 7 to 12 cycles. Using its own MiXCR run on the 5' RACE reads, TCRdb lists one record per CDR3 protein. In the table there are 750,000 to 950,000 distinct CDR3 sequences, under 30% of which are singletons. This same sample was also part of a study on T cells of mothers and their children.

Material for sequencing was blood. The receptors were gathered from a boy between 10 and 17 years old in good health.

This clonotype showed up just a few times. The rearrangement joins TRBV6-1 to TRBJ2-1; D is possibly TRBD1 (6 bases). Between the trimmed V and J ends, which lost 2 bases and 15 bases, there was a span of 11 bases. From germline, CDR1 is MNHNS and CDR2 SASEGT. There are 11 residues in the CDR3. DNA for the CDR3: TGTGCCAGCAGTGAACCCGGCAGGGGGTTCTTC. Amino acid sequence: CASSEPGRGFF.

This clonotype showed up just a few times. The chain is built from TRBV12-3 or TRBV12-4 and TRBJ1-3; no definite D call. CDR3 size: 12 residues. Trimming cost V 9 bases and J 4 bases, with 10 bases left between them. Written as DNA, the CDR3 is TGTGCCAGTACTCCTACGGGAAACACCATATATTTT. Translating it yields CASTPTGNTIYF.

The V call is TRBV7-2, the J call TRBJ2-1; 9 nucleotides line up with TRBD2. The germline V gene has CDR1 SGHTA and CDR2 FQGNSA. J lost 4 bases, V lost 4 bases, and 5 bases had no gene match. The CDR3 is 15 residues long. The CDR3 protein is CASSSRTSDYNEQFF. CDR3 nucleotides: TGTGCCAGCAGCTCTAGGACTAGCGATTACAATGAGCAGTTCTTC.

A few counts support this clonotype. The rearrangement links TRBV28 to TRBJ2-1, with D possibly matching TRBD1 (6 bases). Looked up from germline, CDR1 is MDHEN and CDR2 is SYDVKM. V was shortened by 6 bases and J by 8 bases, with 11 bases between the two germline ends. The CDR3 loop spans 12 amino acids. The CDR3 loop reads CASSPNRDEQFF. DNA for the CDR3: TGTGCCAGCAGCCCTAACAGGGATGAGCAGTTCTTC.

This clonotype occurred many times. V gene TRBV3-1 combines with J gene TRBJ2-7; no reliable D call. The germline V gene encodes CDR1 LGHDT and CDR2 YNNKEL (reference sequence). Between the trimmed V and J ends, which lost 1 base and 0 bases, there was a span of 10 bases. The CDR3 is 15 amino acids. The CDR3 reads CASSQVGESSYEQYF. The CDR3 DNA follows: TGTGCCAGCAGCCAAGTCGGCGAGAGCTCCTACGAGCAGTACTTC.

The chain recombines TRBV6-6 with TRBJ1-4, with 7 bases lining up with TRBD1. Germline V CDR1 and CDR2: MNHNY, SVGAGI (reference sequence). CDR3 length equals 14 residues. With V trimmed by 5 bases and J by 7 bases, 7 bases remained unmatched. CDR3 sequence reads: CASSLDRIIEKLFF. The CDR3 bases are TGTGCCAGCAGTCTGGACAGGATAATTGAAAAACTGTTTTTT.

V usage is TRBV29-1 and J usage is TRBJ2-3; TRBD2 agrees at 7 bases. The CDR3 sequence is 16 residues long. Germline V lookup: CDR1 SQVTM, CDR2 ANQGSEA. J lost 2 bases, V lost 0 bases, and 8 bases had no gene match. CDR3 residues: CSVEDTASGVTDTQYF. CDR3 nucleotides: TGCAGCGTTGAAGATACAGCTAGCGGTGTCACAGATACGCAGTATTTT.

The rearrangement links TRBV27 to TRBJ1-2; TRBD1 is a possible D gene (5 bases). This CDR3 is built from 15 residues. Trimming pared 4 bases from V and 0 bases from J, leaving 12 bases between. CDR1 is MNHEY and CDR2 is SMNVEV in the germline V gene (reference sequence). CDR3 nucleotide sequence: TGTGCCAGCAGTTCATCCAGGGACTCTAACTATGGCTACACCTTC. Its translation: CASSSSRDSNYGYTF.

This clonotype was seen a handful of times. This CDR3 reads CASSYFSLDEQFF. DNA of the CDR3: TGTGCCAGCAGCTACTTCAGCCTCGATGAGCAGTTCTTC. The rearrangement links TRBV7-9 to TRBJ2-1; D ambiguous. This CDR3 is 13 amino acids long. V was shortened by 4 bases and J by 8 bases, with 12 bases between the two germline ends. Germline values: CDR1 SEHNR, CDR2 FQNEAQ (reference sequence).

The CDR3 DNA sequence: TGTGCCAGCCGGGACTGGGGAAAACTGTTTTTT. This encodes CASRDWGKLFF. The V gene is TRBV2, the J gene TRBJ1-4, with a tentative D call TRBD1 (5 bases). V lost 8 bases to trimming and J lost 10 bases, with 11 bases between them. This CDR3 contains 11 residues. Germline lookup yields CDR1 SNHLY and CDR2 FYNNEI.

This clonotype was seen at least ten times. This chain uses TRBV5-1 with TRBJ2-1, with TRBD2 identical over 8 bases. V was pared by 4 bases and J by 2 bases, with 2 bases of the junction left unmatched. Germline-derived CDR1 and CDR2 are SGHRS and YFSETQ. CDR3 length: 14 amino acids. The CDR3 DNA reads TGCGCCAGCAGCCTGGGACTAGCCTACAATGAGCAGTTCTTC. Protein: CASSLGLAYNEQFF.

This chain links TRBV4-2 with TRBJ2-7; 7 nucleotides line up with TRBD1. CDR3 length: 16 amino acids. CDR1 and CDR2 from the germline V gene are LGHNA and YNFKEQ. V trimming: 3 bases; J trimming: 1 base; junction bases outside the gene matches: 9. The CDR3 is CASSHPHDRESYEQYF. In nucleotides, the CDR3 is TGTGCCAGCAGCCATCCCCATGACAGGGAATCCTACGAGCAGTACTTC.

The rearrangement joins TRBV7-9 to TRBJ2-7, with a possible D match to TRBD1 (6 bases). Trimming removed 6 bases at V and 7 bases at J, with 16 bases between. This CDR3 region has 13 residues. The germline gives CDR1 SEHNR, CDR2 FQNEAQ (reference sequence). CDR3 nucleotide sequence: TGTGCCAGCAGTTCCCGCAGGGGTTGGGAGCAGTACTTC. Protein product: CASSSRRGWEQYF.

This clonotype was detected only a few times. The genes are TRBV12-3 or TRBV12-4 and TRBJ2-1, with TRBD1 identical over 10 bases. The CDR3 consists of 17 residues. The V segment lost 0 bases and the J segment 8 bases; nucleotides outside the gene matches: 10. The CDR3 bases are TGTGCCAGCAGTTTAGCGAGGGGGACAGGGGAAGGGTATGAGCAGTTCTTC. Amino acid sequence: CASSLARGTGEGYEQFF.

The chain employs TRBV6-5 and TRBJ1-2; the D gene is possibly TRBD1 (5 bases). CDR3 length: 14 amino acids. Germline assignment: CDR1 MNHEY and CDR2 SVGAGI. V lost 2 bases and J lost 3, with 10 bases in between. The CDR3 is CASSYDAGDYGYTF. CDR3 sequence (DNA): TGTGCCAGCAGTTACGACGCGGGGGACTATGGCTACACCTTC.

The genes are TRBV10-1 and TRBJ1-2, with 9 bases identical to TRBD1. Trimming at V came to 3 bases and at J to 0 bases, leaving 2 bases not matched to a gene. The CDR3 loop spans 15 amino acids. Germline-derived CDR1 and CDR2 are WNHNN and SYGVQD (reference sequence). The DNA for the CDR3 is TGCGCCAGCAGTGAAGGGACAGGGCCTAACTATGGCTACACCTTC. The encoded protein is CASSEGTGPNYGYTF.

In this sample, this clonotype turned up a few times. The chain carries TRBV11-1 and TRBJ1-1, with D maybe TRBD1 (6 bases). V was shortened by 3 bases and J by 1 base, with 21 bases between the two germline ends. CDR3 length: 18 residues. Germline V gene lookup returns CDR1 SGHAT and CDR2 FQDESV (reference sequence). The DNA for the CDR3 is TGTGCCAGCAGCTTCCCGGACAGATTTACTGAATCGAACACTGAAGCTTTCTTT. Protein: CASSFPDRFTESNTEAFF.

The CDR3 region is CASSLTGGTNTGELFF. CDR3 DNA sequence: TGTGCCAGCAGCTTAACAGGGGGCACGAACACCGGGGAGCTGTTTTTT. V gene TRBV11-2 combines with J gene TRBJ2-2, with TRBD1 matching over 9 bases. From germline, CDR1 is SGHAT and CDR2 FQNNGV. This CDR3 contains 16 residues. With 2 bases clipped from V and 0 bases from J, the junction kept 1 base outside the gene matches.

The chain couples TRBV5-4 to TRBJ2-7, with TRBD2 matching over 11 bases. V gave up 4 bases and J gave up 10 bases; unmatched junction bases: 10. CDR3 size: 14 residues. Germline values: CDR1 SGHNT, CDR2 YYREEE (reference sequence). The CDR3 region is CASSATSGVGEQYF. The CDR3 DNA reads as TGTGCCAGCAGCGCGACTAGCGGGGTCGGGGAACAGTACTTC.

The J gene is TRBJ1-4, the V gene TRBV6-5; D gene ambiguous. V lost 0 bases, J lost 7 bases, and 12 bases lay in between. Looked up from germline, CDR1 is MNHEY and CDR2 is SVGAGI. The CDR3 sequence is 15 residues long. CDR3 in amino acids: CASSYSQAGGEKLFF. CDR3 nucleotides: TGTGCCAGCAGTTACTCTCAGGCGGGCGGTGAAAAACTGTTTTTT.

The chain uses TRBV5-1 and TRBJ2-1; D remains unclear. Trimming stripped 6 bases from V and 3 bases from J, with 16 bases between. From germline, CDR1 is SGHRS and CDR2 YFSETQ. This CDR3 spans 15 amino acids. The CDR3 loop reads CASTPVGQVYNEQFF. The DNA for the CDR3 is TGCGCCAGCACCCCTGTCGGGCAGGTCTACAATGAGCAGTTCTTC.

This chain joins TRBV12-3 or TRBV12-4 and TRBJ2-1, with a possible D match to TRBD1 (5 bases). The V and J ends lost 3 bases and 4 bases respectively, with 13 bases between them. This CDR3 spans 15 amino acids. The CDR3 protein is CASSFRVREYNEQFF. The CDR3 DNA sequence: TGTGCCAGCAGTTTCAGGGTTAGGGAATACAATGAGCAGTTCTTC.